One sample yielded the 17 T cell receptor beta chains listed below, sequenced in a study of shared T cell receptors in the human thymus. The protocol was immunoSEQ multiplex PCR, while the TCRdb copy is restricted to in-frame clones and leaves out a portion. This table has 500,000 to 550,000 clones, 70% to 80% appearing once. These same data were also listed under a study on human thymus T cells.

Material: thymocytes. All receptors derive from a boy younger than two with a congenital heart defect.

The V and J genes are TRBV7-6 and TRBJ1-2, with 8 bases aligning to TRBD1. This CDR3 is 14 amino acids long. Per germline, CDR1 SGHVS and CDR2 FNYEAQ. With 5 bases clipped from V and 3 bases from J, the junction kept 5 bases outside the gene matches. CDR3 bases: TGTGCCAGCAGCCTGGACAGGGAACACTATGGCTACACCTTC. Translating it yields CASSLDREHYGYTF. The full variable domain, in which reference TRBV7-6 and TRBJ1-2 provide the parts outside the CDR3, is GAGVSQSPRYKVTKRGQDVALRCDPISGHVSLYWYRQALGQGPEFLTYFNYEAQQDKSGLPNDRFSAERPEGSISTLTIQRTEQRDSAMYRCASSLDREHYGYTFGSGTRLTVV.

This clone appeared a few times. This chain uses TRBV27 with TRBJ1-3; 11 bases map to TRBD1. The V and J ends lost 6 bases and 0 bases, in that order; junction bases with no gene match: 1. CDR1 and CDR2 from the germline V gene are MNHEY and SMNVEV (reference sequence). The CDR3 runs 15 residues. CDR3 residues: CASSGTGGSGNTIYF. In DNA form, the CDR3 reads TGTGCCAGCAGCGGGACAGGGGGCTCTGGAAACACCATATATTTT.

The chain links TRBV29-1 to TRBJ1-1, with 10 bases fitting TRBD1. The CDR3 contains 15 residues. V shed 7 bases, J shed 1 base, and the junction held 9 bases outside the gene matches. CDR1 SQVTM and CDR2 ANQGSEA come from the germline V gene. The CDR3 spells CSGRPGQGRNTEAFF. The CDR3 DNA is TGCAGCGGCCGACCGGGACAGGGGCGGAACACTGAAGCTTTCTTT.

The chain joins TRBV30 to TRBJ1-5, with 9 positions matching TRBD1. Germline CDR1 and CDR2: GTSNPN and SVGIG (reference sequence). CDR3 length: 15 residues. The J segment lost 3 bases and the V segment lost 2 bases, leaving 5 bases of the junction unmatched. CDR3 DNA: TGTGCCTGGAGTCCCCACAGGGGGCCCAATCAGCCCCAGCATTTT. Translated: CAWSPHRGPNQPQHF.

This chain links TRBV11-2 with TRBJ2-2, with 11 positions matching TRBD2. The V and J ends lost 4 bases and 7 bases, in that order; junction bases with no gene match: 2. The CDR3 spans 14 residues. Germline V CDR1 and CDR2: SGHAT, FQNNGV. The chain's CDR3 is CASSSLAGGGELFF. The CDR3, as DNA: TGTGCCAGCAGCTCTCTAGCGGGAGGCGGGGAGCTGTTTTTT.

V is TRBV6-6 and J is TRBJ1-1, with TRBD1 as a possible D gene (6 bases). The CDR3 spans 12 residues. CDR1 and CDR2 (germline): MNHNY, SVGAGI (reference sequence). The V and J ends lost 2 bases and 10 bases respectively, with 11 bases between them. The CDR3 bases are TGTGCCAGCAGTTACGGGAACAGGGTAGCTTTCTTT. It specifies CASSYGNRVAFF.

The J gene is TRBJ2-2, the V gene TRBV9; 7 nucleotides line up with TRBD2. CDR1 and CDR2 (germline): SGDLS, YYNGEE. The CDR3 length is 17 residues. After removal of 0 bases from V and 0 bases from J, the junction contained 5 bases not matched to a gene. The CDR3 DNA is TGTGCCAGCAGCGTAGTCGAGGGAGGGACGAACACCGGGGAGCTGTTTTTT. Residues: CASSVVEGGTNTGELFF.

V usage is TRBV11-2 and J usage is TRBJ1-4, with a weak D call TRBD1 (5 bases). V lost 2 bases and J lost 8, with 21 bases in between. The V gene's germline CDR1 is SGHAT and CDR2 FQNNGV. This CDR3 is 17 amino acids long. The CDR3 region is CASSLSGEGRRGEKLFF. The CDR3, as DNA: TGTGCCAGCAGCTTATCCGGCGAGGGGAGGCGGGGGGAAAAACTGTTTTTT. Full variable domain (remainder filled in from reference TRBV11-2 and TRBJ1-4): EAGVAQSPRYKIIEKRQSVAFWCNPISGHATLYWYQQILGQGPKLLIQFQNNGVVDDSQLPKDRFSAERLKGVDSTLKIQPAKLEDSAVYLCASSLSGEGRRGEKLFFGSGTQLSVL.

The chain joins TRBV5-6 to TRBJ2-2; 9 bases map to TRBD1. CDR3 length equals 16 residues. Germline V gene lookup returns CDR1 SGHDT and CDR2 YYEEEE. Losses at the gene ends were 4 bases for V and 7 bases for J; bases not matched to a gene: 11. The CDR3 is CASSRGNRGRSGELFF. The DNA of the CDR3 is TGTGCCAGCAGCCGAGGGAACAGGGGGCGCAGCGGGGAGCTGTTTTTT.

This chain's CDR3 is CASSPSAGRGLSDTQYF. The CDR3 nucleotides read TGCGCCAGCAGCCCCAGTGCCGGGAGAGGGTTGTCTGATACGCAGTATTTT. The chain employs TRBV4-3 and TRBJ2-3; possible D gene TRBD2, 6 bases. Germline V gene data show CDR1 as LGHNA and CDR2 as YSLEER. The CDR3 has 17 residues. Trimming pared 4 bases from V and 6 bases from J, leaving 23 bases between.

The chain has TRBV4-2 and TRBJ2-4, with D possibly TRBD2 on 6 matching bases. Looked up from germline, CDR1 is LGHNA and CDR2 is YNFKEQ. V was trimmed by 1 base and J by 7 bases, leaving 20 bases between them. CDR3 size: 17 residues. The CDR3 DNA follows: TGTGCCAGCAGCCAAGGACCTAGCGCCTCACCTCGGAACATTCAGTACTTC. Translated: CASSQGPSASPRNIQYF.

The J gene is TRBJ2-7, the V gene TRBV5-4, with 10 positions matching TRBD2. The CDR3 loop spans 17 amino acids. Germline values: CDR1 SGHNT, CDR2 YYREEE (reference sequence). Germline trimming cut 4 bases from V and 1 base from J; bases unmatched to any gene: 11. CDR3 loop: CASSQTSGRAGSYEQYF. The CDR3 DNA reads TGTGCCAGCAGCCAGACGAGCGGGAGGGCCGGGTCCTACGAGCAGTACTTC.

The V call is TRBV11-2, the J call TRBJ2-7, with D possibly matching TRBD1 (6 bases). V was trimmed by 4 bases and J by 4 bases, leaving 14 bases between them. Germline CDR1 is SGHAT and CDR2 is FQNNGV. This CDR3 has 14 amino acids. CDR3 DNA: TGTGCCAGCAGCTCCGGGACAAGGGGATACGAGCAGTACTTC. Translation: CASSSGTRGYEQYF.

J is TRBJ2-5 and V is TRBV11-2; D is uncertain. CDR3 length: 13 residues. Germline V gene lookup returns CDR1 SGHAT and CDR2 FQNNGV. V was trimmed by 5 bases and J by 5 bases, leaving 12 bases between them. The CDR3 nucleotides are TGTGCCAGCAGCCTCCGTCCCCGGGAGACCCAGTACTTC. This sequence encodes CASSLRPRETQYF. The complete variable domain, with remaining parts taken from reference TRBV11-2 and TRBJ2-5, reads EAGVAQSPRYKIIEKRQSVAFWCNPISGHATLYWYQQILGQGPKLLIQFQNNGVVDDSQLPKDRFSAERLKGVDSTLKIQPAKLEDSAVYLCASSLRPRETQYFGPGTRLLVL.

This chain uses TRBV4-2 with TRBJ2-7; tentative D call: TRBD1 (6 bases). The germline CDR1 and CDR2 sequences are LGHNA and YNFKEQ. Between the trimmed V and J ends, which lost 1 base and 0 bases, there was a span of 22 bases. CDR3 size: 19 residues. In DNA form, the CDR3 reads TGTGCCAGCAGCCAAGTTAACCCCCGGGACACTTATTCCTCCTACGAGCAGTACTTC. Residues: CASSQVNPRDTYSSYEQYF.

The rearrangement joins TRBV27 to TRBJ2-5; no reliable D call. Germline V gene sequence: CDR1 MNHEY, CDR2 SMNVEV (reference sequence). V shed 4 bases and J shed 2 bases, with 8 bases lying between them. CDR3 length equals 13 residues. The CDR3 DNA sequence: TGTGCCAGCAGTTACACACATCAAGAGACCCAGTACTTC. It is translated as CASSYTHQETQYF.

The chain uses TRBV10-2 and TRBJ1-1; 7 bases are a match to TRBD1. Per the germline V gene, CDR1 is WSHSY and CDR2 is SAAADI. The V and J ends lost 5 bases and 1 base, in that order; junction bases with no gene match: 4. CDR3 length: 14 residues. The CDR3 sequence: CASSYRGANTEAFF. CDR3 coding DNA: TGCGCCAGCAGTTACAGGGGCGCGAACACTGAAGCTTTCTTT.